The entry below gives a single T cell receptor (beta chain) sequence along with its context. Its antigen is undetermined. V lost 2 bases, J lost 5 bases, and 6 bases stayed unmatched. The CDR3 loop spans 16 amino acids. The germline V gene encodes CDR1 DFQATT and CDR2 SNEGSKA (reference sequence). TCRdb recomputed calls from the RT-PCR reads with MiXCR, one row per CDR3 protein. The sample lists approximately 570,000 distinct CDR3 sequences, 6.5% to 8% occurring once. The data stem from a study of response to subunit inactivated influenza vaccine. The study, taken as a whole, reports: The authors offered the suggestion that each seasonal influenza vaccination recruits few new T cells.

This chain connects TRBV20-1 to TRBJ2-3, with 14 bases fitting TRBD2. The TCR comes from a man in his fifties or sixties who received an inactivated influenza vaccine. The sample here was PBMCs from blood, taken about 24 months after vaccination. CDR3 sequence (DNA): TGCAGTGCTAGAACGGGACTAGCGGGGGCGTTAGATACGCAGTATTTT. Its translation is CSARTGLAGALDTQYF.